A single sample is the source of the 13 T cell receptor beta chains below, sequenced in a study of shared clonotypes between healthy human individuals. Clones were sequenced by immunoSEQ multiplex PCR, and TCRdb holds only the in-frame ones, with some missing. The table lists some 510,000 clones, 79% of them singletons. The sequencing sample was made of PBMCs. Source of these receptors: a woman aged 40 to 50 in good health. Some clones in this sample may be carry-over from other donors' samples.

This chain joins TRBV14 and TRBJ1-4; 8 bases are shared with TRBD1. This CDR3 spans 16 amino acids. V was pared by 1 base and J by 7 bases, with 8 bases of the junction left unmatched. CDR1 is SGHDN, CDR2 FVKESK, per germline. The DNA for the CDR3 is TGTGCCAGCAGCCAAGGGCCGGGCAGGGGGCTTGAAAAACTGTTTTTT. It yields the protein CASSQGPGRGLEKLFF.

In its sample, this clone was seen a few times. The chain combines TRBV5-4 with TRBJ2-7; 11 nucleotides line up with TRBD2. V shed 4 bases and J 4 bases; nucleotides not matched to a gene: 13. CDR1 and CDR2 (germline): SGHNT, YYREEE (reference sequence). This CDR3 contains 17 residues. CDR3 sequence (DNA): TGTGCCAGCAGCGGGGGAGGTCTAGCGGGAGGAGCGTACGAGCAGTACTTC. This codes for CASSGGGLAGGAYEQYF.

To note about this clone: A much larger clone differs by one base, so this may be a read error. V and J are TRBV7-8 and TRBJ2-4; D may be TRBD2 (5 bases). The V and J ends lost 1 base and 8 bases respectively, with 21 bases between them. Looked up from germline, CDR1 is SGHVS and CDR2 is FQNEAQ. This CDR3 is built from 17 residues. CDR3 bases: TGTGCCAGCAGCTTAGAAGGAGCGAGGGCCTCTTGGGACATTCAGTACTTC. This encodes CASSLEGARASWDIQYF.

CDR3 in amino acids: CASTYTGELFF. CDR3 DNA sequence: TGTGCCAGCACTTACACCGGGGAGCTGTTTTTT. The chain uses TRBV28 and TRBJ2-2; no definite D call. The germline gives CDR1 MDHEN, CDR2 SYDVKM. The CDR3 has 11 amino acids. Trimming pared 7 bases from V and 3 bases from J, leaving 3 bases between.

This chain uses TRBV19 with TRBJ2-7, with D possibly TRBD2 on 6 matching bases. Between the trimmed V and J ends, which lost 3 bases and 4 bases, there was a span of 13 bases. Germline V CDR1 and CDR2: LNHDA, SQIVND (reference sequence). The CDR3 length is 14 residues. CDR3 bases: TGTGCCAGTAGTATGGGAGGCAGGATATACGAGCAGTACTTC. As protein: CASSMGGRIYEQYF. Looking up the rest from reference TRBV19 and TRBJ2-7 gives the full variable domain: DGGITQSPKYLFRKEGQNVTLSCEQNLNHDAMYWYRQDPGQGLRLIYYSQIVNDFQKGDIAEGYSVSREKKESFPLTVTSAQKNPTAFYLCASSMGGRIYEQYFGPGTRLTVT.

J is TRBJ2-1 and V is TRBV4-1; 7 nucleotides align to TRBD2. Germline lookup yields CDR1 MGHRA and CDR2 YSYEKL. The V segment lost 4 bases and the J segment 0 bases; nucleotides outside the gene matches: 0. This CDR3 is built from 14 residues. CDR3 sequence: CASSRGSSYNEQFF. CDR3 nucleotide sequence: TGCGCCAGCAGCCGCGGGAGCTCCTACAATGAGCAGTTCTTC.

The chain links TRBV2 to TRBJ2-1, with a weak D call TRBD2 (6 bases). V lost 5 bases to trimming and J lost 2 bases, with 16 bases between them. The CDR3 spans 16 residues. Germline V CDR1 and CDR2: SNHLY, FYNNEI. CDR3 nucleotides: TGTGCCAGCAGTAATTTGGCCGGGAGCACCTACAATGAGCAGTTCTTC. It encodes CASSNLAGSTYNEQFF.

CDR3 sequence: CASSWTSGNPNEQFF. CDR3 coding DNA: TGTGCCAGCAGTTGGACTAGCGGGAATCCCAATGAGCAGTTCTTC. The chain has TRBV2 and TRBJ2-1; TRBD2 matches 12 bases. Trimming took 5 bases from V and 6 from J; bases not matched to a gene: 5. This CDR3 spans 15 amino acids. Germline CDR1 SNHLY, CDR2 FYNNEI.

The V call is TRBV11-2, the J call TRBJ2-5, with D unclear. Deletions cut 3 bases from V and 5 bases from J, with 13 bases between. The CDR3 contains 14 residues. Germline V gene lookup returns CDR1 SGHAT and CDR2 FQNNGV. The CDR3 is CASSFVAGLETQYF. CDR3 DNA sequence: TGTGCCAGCAGCTTCGTGGCCGGTCTGGAGACCCAGTACTTC.

This clone was seen only a few times. The chain employs TRBV11-2 and TRBJ1-1; TRBD1 matches 10 bases. This CDR3 contains 11 residues. The germline V gene encodes CDR1 SGHAT and CDR2 FQNNGV. The CDR3 DNA follows: TGTGCAGAAGACAGGGGGCCTGAAGCTTTCTTT. Translation gives CAEDRGPEAFF.

This clone was seen more than once but under ten times. This sequence joins TRBV13 and TRBJ1-5, with D possibly TRBD1 on 5 matching bases. Trimming pared 5 bases from V and 1 base from J, leaving 9 bases between. The CDR3 length is 14 residues. Germline CDR1 reads PRHDT; CDR2 reads FYEKMQ (reference sequence). The CDR3 sequence: CASSAGASNQPQHF. The CDR3 bases are TGTGCCAGCAGCGCCGGGGCGAGCAATCAGCCCCAGCATTTT.

The chain uses TRBV7-2 and TRBJ1-2, with D hard to call. The length of the CDR3 is 12 residues. CDR1 and CDR2 from the germline V gene are SGHTA and FQGNSA. V was trimmed by 4 bases and J by 8 bases, leaving 11 bases between them. As DNA, the CDR3 is TGTGCCAGCAGCTCTGGGCGCAGGGGCTACACCTTC. Amino acid sequence: CASSSGRRGYTF.

The chain recombines TRBV19 with TRBJ2-5; D may be TRBD2 (7 bases). V dropped 6 bases and J dropped 5 bases, with 13 bases sitting between them. CDR3 length equals 13 residues. Germline V gene data show CDR1 as LNHDA and CDR2 as SQIVND (reference sequence). The CDR3 protein is CASSGGRVETQYF. The DNA for the CDR3 is TGTGCCAGTAGCGGGGGGCGAGTGGAGACCCAGTACTTC.